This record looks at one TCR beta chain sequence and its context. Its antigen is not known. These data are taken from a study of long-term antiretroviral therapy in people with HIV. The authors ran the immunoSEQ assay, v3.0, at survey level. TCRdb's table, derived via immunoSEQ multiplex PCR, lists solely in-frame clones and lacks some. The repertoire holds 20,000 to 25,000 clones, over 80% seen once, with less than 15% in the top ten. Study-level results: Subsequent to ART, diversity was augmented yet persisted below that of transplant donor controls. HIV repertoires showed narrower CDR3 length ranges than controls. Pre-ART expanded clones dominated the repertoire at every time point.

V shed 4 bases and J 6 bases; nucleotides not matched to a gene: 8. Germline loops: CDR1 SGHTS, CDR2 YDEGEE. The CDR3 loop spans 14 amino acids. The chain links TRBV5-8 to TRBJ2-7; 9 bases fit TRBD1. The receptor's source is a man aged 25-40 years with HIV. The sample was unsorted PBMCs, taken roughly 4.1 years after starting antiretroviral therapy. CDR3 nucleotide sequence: TGTGCCAGCAGCGTGGGACAGGGTATAATCGAGCAGTACTTC. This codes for CASSVGQGIIEQYF.